These 4 T cell receptor beta chains share one sample of origin, sequenced in a study of human T cells and chemical hapten exposure. TCRdb ran MiXCR on the RACE reads and lists one entry per CDR3 protein. This repertoire shows tens of thousands of distinct CDR3 sequences, 9.5% to 12% found once; its top ten account for under 2.5%. Time point meaning: patch test 2, 6 weeks after DPC sensitization. The treatment denotes: therapeutic diphenylcyclopropenone sensitization with weekly scalp DPC. Sequencing used whole blood, obtained in connection with sensitization to the hapten diphenylcyclopropenone (DPC). These receptors were obtained from a man aged 40-50 years with alopecia areata. Some clones in this sample may be carry-over from other donors' samples.

This clonotype appeared many times. This rearrangement joins TRBV12-3 or TRBV12-4 to TRBJ1-5; D possibly corresponds to TRBD1 (6 bases). V dropped 5 bases and J dropped 4 bases, with 15 bases sitting between them. This CDR3 is 15 amino acids long. CDR3 residues: CASSPAQGPNQPQHF. In DNA, the CDR3 is TGTGCCAGCAGTCCAGCTCAGGGGCCGAATCAGCCCCAGCATTTT.

This clonotype was observed a handful of times. The rearrangement uses TRBV5-1 and TRBJ2-3; D perhaps matches TRBD1 (6 bases). CDR3 length: 17 residues. From germline, CDR1 is SGHRS and CDR2 YFSETQ. The germline V and J ends were trimmed by 0 bases and 0 bases, with 14 bases remaining between them. The CDR3 loop reads CASSLGFGGSSTDTQYF. The CDR3 DNA reads TGCGCCAGCAGCTTGGGTTTTGGGGGCAGTAGCACAGATACGCAGTATTTT.

The chain has TRBV11-2 and TRBJ2-7; the match to TRBD1 covers 9 bases. V was pared by 4 bases and J by 0 bases, with 1 base of the junction left unmatched. In germline, CDR1 is SGHAT, CDR2 FQNNGV. The CDR3 runs to 14 residues. The CDR3, as DNA: TGTGCCAGCAGCTCGGACAGGGGCTCCTACGAGCAGTACGTC. Protein sequence: CASSSDRGSYEQYV.

This clonotype was detected only a few times. V is TRBV29-1 and J is TRBJ1-1; 7 nucleotides align to TRBD1. This CDR3 has 13 residues. After removal of 6 bases from V and 4 bases from J, the junction contained 8 bases not matched to a gene. Germline V CDR1 and CDR2: SQVTM, ANQGSEA. In DNA, the CDR3 is TGCAGCGTAACCGACAGGGTTATCACTGAAGCTTTCTTT. Encoded protein: CSVTDRVITEAFF.